This is a list of T cell receptor beta chains from one sample in a study of T cells in Graves' hyperthyroidism and ophthalmopathy. In TCRdb, the multiplex PCR reads were re-called with MiXCR into one record per CDR3 protein. This sample has about 380,000 distinct CDR3 sequences, with roughly 12% found just once. The specimen was blood. The source of these receptors is a man aged 30 to 39 with Graves' hyperthyroidism that later progressed to Graves' ophthalmopathy. CDR3s include the opening cysteine and the closing phenylalanine or tryptophan. Fields, in order: V gene, CDR3 length, J gene, clone size, D gene, CDR3 protein, CDR3 DNA. D genes are given only for firm matches. Clone size appears in some rows only: once, few, many, or a class for an expanded clone.

v_call: TRBV5-4; cdr3_length: 11; j_call: TRBJ2-1; clone_size: few; d_call: -; cdr3_aa: CASSLGKEQFF; cdr3_nt: TGTGCCAGCAGCTTGGGAAAGGAGCAGTTCTTC
v_call: TRBV28; cdr3_length: 14; j_call: TRBJ1-5; clone_size: few; d_call: TRBD1; cdr3_aa: CASSHGDRGQPQHF; cdr3_nt: TGTGCCAGCAGTCATGGGGACAGGGGCCAGCCCCAGCATTTT
v_call: TRBV2; cdr3_length: 17; j_call: TRBJ1-6; clone_size: many; d_call: -; cdr3_aa: CASSVAGGRGYNSPLHF; cdr3_nt: TGTGCCAGCAGTGTGGCGGGGGGGAGGGGCTATAATTCACCCCTCCACTTT
v_call: TRBV3-1; cdr3_length: 17; j_call: TRBJ1-2; clone_size: -; d_call: -; cdr3_aa: CASSQDPGGDYNYGYTF; cdr3_nt: TGTGCCAGCAGCCAAGATCCGGGCGGGGACTATAACTATGGCTACACCTTC
v_call: TRBV3-1; cdr3_length: 14; j_call: TRBJ2-4; clone_size: few; d_call: -; cdr3_aa: CASSQEGGVDIQYF; cdr3_nt: TGTGCCAGCAGCCAAGAAGGTGGGGTGGACATTCAGTACTTC
v_call: TRBV11-1; cdr3_length: 13; j_call: TRBJ2-7; clone_size: many; d_call: -; cdr3_aa: CASSDQGLNEQYF; cdr3_nt: TGTGCCAGCTCCGACCAGGGGCTCAACGAGCAGTACTTC
v_call: TRBV6-2/TRBV6-3; cdr3_length: 17; j_call: TRBJ2-3; clone_size: many; d_call: -; cdr3_aa: CATDHPGLPFQTDTQYF; cdr3_nt: TGTGCCACCGACCACCCGGGACTCCCGTTTCAAACAGATACGCAGTATTTT
v_call: TRBV11-3; cdr3_length: 12; j_call: TRBJ2-2; clone_size: many; d_call: -; cdr3_aa: CASRIGTGELFF; cdr3_nt: TGTGCCAGCCGAATCGGGACCGGGGAGCTGTTTTTT
v_call: TRBV16; cdr3_length: 13; j_call: TRBJ1-4; clone_size: few; d_call: TRBD1; cdr3_aa: CASSRSGGQGLFF; cdr3_nt: TGTGCCAGCAGCCGGTCTGGGGGACAGGGCCTGTTTTTT
v_call: TRBV12-5; cdr3_length: 12; j_call: TRBJ2-5; clone_size: many; d_call: -; cdr3_aa: CASGLDKETQYF; cdr3_nt: TGTGCTAGTGGTTTGGACAAAGAGACCCAGTACTTC
v_call: TRBV12-3/TRBV12-4; cdr3_length: 14; j_call: TRBJ2-1; clone_size: many; d_call: -; cdr3_aa: CASRGGISYNEQFF; cdr3_nt: TGTGCCAGCAGGGGGGGAATCTCCTACAATGAGCAGTTCTTC
v_call: TRBV6-4; cdr3_length: 16; j_call: TRBJ2-2; clone_size: few; d_call: TRBD2; cdr3_aa: CASSPSGEGNTGELFF; cdr3_nt: TGTGCCAGCAGCCCCAGCGGGGAAGGGAACACCGGGGAGCTGTTTTTT
v_call: TRBV12-3/TRBV12-4; cdr3_length: 14; j_call: TRBJ1-5; clone_size: -; d_call: -; cdr3_aa: CAISSSPRGQPQHF; cdr3_nt: TGTGCCATCAGTTCATCCCCCCGGGGGCAGCCCCAGCATTTT
v_call: TRBV5-6; cdr3_length: 18; j_call: TRBJ2-1; clone_size: -; d_call: -; cdr3_aa: CASSHTGSAASPYNEQFF; cdr3_nt: TGTGCCAGCAGCCACACCGGGTCCGCCGCGTCCCCTTACAATGAGCAGTTCTTC
v_call: TRBV12-3/TRBV12-4; cdr3_length: 13; j_call: TRBJ1-2; clone_size: many; d_call: -; cdr3_aa: CASSLNPPYGYTF; cdr3_nt: TGTGCCAGCAGTTTAAACCCTCCTTATGGCTACACCTTC
v_call: TRBV11-2; cdr3_length: 13; j_call: TRBJ2-7; clone_size: many; d_call: -; cdr3_aa: CASSRGPPREQYF; cdr3_nt: TGTGCCAGCAGCCGGGGACCGCCACGCGAGCAGTACTTC
v_call: TRBV6-1; cdr3_length: 16; j_call: TRBJ2-5; clone_size: few; d_call: TRBD2; cdr3_aa: CASRPLGAGGRETQYF; cdr3_nt: TGTGCCAGCAGACCCTTGGGAGCGGGGGGTCGGGAGACCCAGTACTTC